This T cell receptor (beta chain) came from a study of control samples from healthy donors and cancer patients. TCRdb keeps only in-frame clones here, not all; method: immunoSEQ multiplex PCR. This table has roughly 92,000 clones, about 86% appearing once. Germline CDR1 reads LNHDA; CDR2 reads SQIVND (reference sequence). Germline trimming cut 6 bases from V and 6 bases from J; bases unmatched to any gene: 15. The CDR3 is 16 residues long. The sequence was collected from a woman in her forties or fifties in good health. The genes are TRBV19 and TRBJ1-2; TRBD1 matches 8 bases. Sequences were obtained from blood. This chain's CDR3 is CASSFRTGPGVDGYTF. As DNA, the CDR3 is TGTGCCAGTAGCTTCCGGACAGGGCCAGGAGTGGATGGCTACACCTTC.